This T cell receptor beta chain was sequenced in a study of blood T cell repertoires in COVID-19. The protocol was immunoSEQ multiplex PCR, while the TCRdb copy is restricted to in-frame clones and leaves out a portion. The profile shows 60,000 to 75,000 clones, about 86% of them singletons. The CDR3 is 13 amino acids. The germline V gene has CDR1 SEHNR and CDR2 FQNEAQ (reference sequence). The ends lost 5 bases at V and 6 bases at J; junction bases unmatched: 6. This clonotype originated in a human donor in a cohort sampled during active COVID-19. The chain carries TRBV7-9 and TRBJ1-2; 7 bases align to TRBD1. The sequencing input was peripheral blood. CDR3: CASSVGGADGYTF. The CDR3 nucleotides are TGTGCCAGCAGCGTAGGGGGCGCGGATGGCTACACCTTC.